Listed below are T cell receptor beta chains from one sample, sequenced in a study of T cells in Graves' hyperthyroidism and ophthalmopathy. TCRdb analysed the multiplex PCR reads with MiXCR anew, one entry per CDR3 protein. The data contain hundreds of thousands of distinct CDR3 sequences, roughly 14% of them seen just once; the ten biggest clones take up around 14%. The sequencing input was blood. These receptors were obtained from a man younger than 35 with Graves' ophthalmopathy. Both conserved end residues are part of each CDR3. D genes are given only for firm matches. Not every row has a clone size; where given, it reads once, few, many or a size class.

TRBJ2-3 TRBV28 . many TGTGCCAGCAGTACCCCCAGTCGCACAGATACGCAGTATTTT CASSTPSRTDTQYF
TRBJ2-7 TRBV5-1 . many TGCGCCAGCAGCTCCGAGGGGTACGAGCAGTACTTC CASSSEGYEQYF
TRBJ2-3 TRBV30 TRBD2 many TGTGCCTGGAACCTAGCGGGAGTCACAGATACGCAGTATTTT CAWNLAGVTDTQYF
TRBJ1-1 TRBV12-3/TRBV12-4 . many TGTGCCAGCAGGGAAAGACCAACCGGCGCTTTCTTT CASRERPTGAFF
TRBJ1-1 TRBV6-1 TRBD1 many TGTGCCAGCGGGGGACAGCCGAACACTGAAGCTTTCTTT CASGGQPNTEAFF
TRBJ1-2 TRBV7-9 TRBD1 few TGTGCCAGCAATTTGGACAGGGCTAACTATGGCTACACCTTC CASNLDRANYGYTF
TRBJ2-5 TRBV2 TRBD2 many TGTGCCAGCAGACGTAGCGGGGGGTACCAAGAGACCCAGTACTTC CASRRSGGYQETQYF
TRBJ2-7 TRBV20-1 TRBD1 . TGCAGTGCTAGAGATCGGGACAGGGGGGGCTACGAGCAGTACTTC CSARDRDRGGYEQYF
TRBJ1-1 TRBV18 . many TGTGCCAGCTCAGGAAACAGCAACATGAACACTGAAGCTTTCTTT CASSGNSNMNTEAFF
TRBJ2-7 TRBV12-3/TRBV12-4 TRBD1 many TGTGCCAGCAGTCCTTTGGACAGGGGAAAGTACGAGCAGTACTTC CASSPLDRGKYEQYF
TRBJ2-1 TRBV5-4 TRBD2 . TGTGCCAGCAGCCCCGGCGGTCAGGGGGGGACTAGCGGGGACGATGAGCAGTTCTTC CASSPGGQGGTSGDDEQFF
TRBJ2-5 TRBV7-8 . many TGTGCCAGCAGCTTCGGACGCGGCCTAGGGACCCAGTACTTC CASSFGRGLGTQYF
TRBJ2-1 TRBV27 . few TGTGCCAGCAGTTTTAGTGAGTACAATGAGCAGTTCTTC CASSFSEYNEQFF
TRBJ2-5 TRBV19 TRBD1 . TGTGCCAGTAGTACGACAGGGACGGAGACCCAGTACTTC CASSTTGTETQYF
TRBJ2-6 TRBV5-1 . few TGCGCCAGCAGGGCTTCTGGGGCCAACGTCCTGACTTTC CASRASGANVLTF
TRBJ2-7 TRBV18 TRBD1 . TGTGCCAGCTCACCAGGACAGGCTGGAACTAACGAGCAGTACTTC CASSPGQAGTNEQYF
TRBJ2-7 TRBV5-5 TRBD1 . TGTGCCAGCAGCTTGTTAAGACAGGGCCTCTACGAGCAGTACTTC CASSLLRQGLYEQYF
TRBJ1-6 TRBV11-2 . many TGTGCCAGCAGCGCGAACGTAGGGGACAATTCACCCCTCCACTTT CASSANVGDNSPLHF
TRBJ1-2 TRBV9 TRBD1 . TGTGCCAGCAGACCACCCGACAGGGAGAATGGCTACACCTTC CASRPPDRENGYTF
TRBJ1-3 TRBV20-1 . many TGCAGTGCTAAGAGCTCTGGAAACACCATATATTTT CSAKSSGNTIYF
TRBJ2-3 TRBV12-3/TRBV12-4 TRBD2 many TGTGCCAGCAGTCCTCAGGGAGCGGGAGCGGGTGATACGCAGTATTTT CASSPQGAGAGDTQYF
TRBJ1-5 TRBV27 . many TGTGCCAGCAGTTATCGGGGCTATAGCAATCAGCCCCAGCATTTT CASSYRGYSNQPQHF
TRBJ2-7 TRBV6-5 TRBD2 . TGTGCCAGCAGTTACGTAGCGGGAAACTACGAGCAGTACTTC CASSYVAGNYEQYF
TRBJ2-5 TRBV7-2 TRBD2 once TGTGCCAGCAGCCAAGTCGTGGCGGGGGGCTGGGAGACCCAGTACTTC CASSQVVAGGWETQYF
TRBJ2-7 TRBV30 . many TGTGCCTGGACTCTGGGTAGCGGATACGAGCAGTACTTC CAWTLGSGYEQYF
TRBJ1-5 TRBV4-1 . few TGCGCCAGCAGCCAAGACGCAGGGGATGTCGATCAGCCCCAGCATTTT CASSQDAGDVDQPQHF
TRBJ2-7 TRBV20-1 TRBD1 . TGCAGTGCTAGAGCCGCGACAGGGGAAGTTTACGAGCAGTACTTC CSARAATGEVYEQYF
TRBJ2-3 TRBV27 TRBD2 many TGTGCCAGCAGTTTAAGCGGGATCGATACAGATACGCAGTATTTT CASSLSGIDTDTQYF
TRBJ2-7 TRBV6-1 . many TGTGCCAGCAGTCCCGGGCCAGTGGGGTTCCGCGAGCAGTACTTC CASSPGPVGFREQYF
TRBJ2-2 TRBV4-1 . . TGCGCCAGCAGCCAAGTAGGCGGGGCCTGGGAGCTGTTTTTT CASSQVGGAWELFF